This passage covers 26 T cell receptor beta chains from one sample sequenced in a study of identical twins. TCRdb used MiXCR to reprocess the 5' RACE reads, holding one entry per CDR3 protein. The sample includes about 150,000 distinct CDR3 sequences, around 3.5% of them seen just once. The sequenced sample was memory T cells sorted from blood. These receptors were taken from a man in his late teens or twenties in good health.

This clonotype was picked up many times. The chain couples TRBV11-2 to TRBJ1-2; D unclear. Germline V CDR1 and CDR2: SGHAT, FQNNGV. Trimming took 0 bases from V and 7 from J, leaving 6 bases between them. This CDR3 is built from 12 residues. CDR3: CASSLEGSGYTF. For the CDR3, the DNA is TGTGCCAGCAGCTTAGAGGGGTCTGGCTACACCTTC.

This clonotype came up many times. The chain uses TRBV20-1 and TRBJ2-7; D possibly corresponds to TRBD2 (5 bases). CDR3 length: 14 amino acids. Trimming left V 0 bases short and J 2 bases short, with 11 bases between. Germline V lookup: CDR1 DFQATT, CDR2 SNEGSKA (reference sequence). CDR3 in amino acids: CSAREGSATYEQYF. The CDR3 bases are TGCAGTGCTAGAGAGGGTAGCGCGACCTACGAGCAGTACTTC.

This clonotype was seen many times. The chain combines TRBV3-1 with TRBJ2-3; D is unclear. Germline CDR1 and CDR2: LGHDT and YNNKEL (reference sequence). V lost 3 bases to trimming and J lost 3 bases, with 4 bases between them. CDR3 length: 12 amino acids. CDR3 sequence reads: CASSQGTDTQYF. The CDR3 nucleotides are TGTGCCAGCAGCCAGGGGACAGATACGCAGTATTTT.

This clonotype was picked up many times. J is TRBJ2-1 and V is TRBV7-9; D unclear. This CDR3 contains 13 residues. Trimming removed 4 bases from V and 2 bases from J, with 6 bases in between. The V gene's germline CDR1 is SEHNR and CDR2 FQNEAQ (reference sequence). CDR3 protein: CASSWNTYNEQFF. The CDR3 DNA reads as TGTGCCAGCAGCTGGAACACCTACAATGAGCAGTTCTTC.

Comment on this clonotype: A read error is possible here, since a much larger clone lies one base away. The chain employs TRBV6-2 or TRBV6-3 and TRBJ2-7; 13 bases align to TRBD2. V trimming: 10 bases; J trimming: 4 bases; junction bases outside the gene matches: 7. The CDR3 covers 14 residues. Germline lookup yields CDR1 MNHEY and CDR2 SVGEGT. CDR3 DNA sequence: TGTGCCATAAGAGGGACTAGCGGGATTTACGAGCAGTACTTC. Amino acid sequence: CAIRGTSGIYEQYF.

In this sample, this clonotype turned up many times. The chain is built from TRBV20-1 and TRBJ2-3; D gene ambiguous. Germline lookup yields CDR1 DFQATT and CDR2 SNEGSKA (reference sequence). The germline V and J ends were trimmed by 3 bases and 7 bases, with 8 bases remaining between them. The CDR3 totals 11 residues. The CDR3 here is CSARAEYTQYF. The CDR3 region has the DNA TGCAGTGCTAGGGCGGAATATACGCAGTATTTT.

This clonotype has a count of ten or more. This chain connects TRBV5-1 to TRBJ2-5, with D possibly TRBD2 on 6 matching bases. The CDR3 is 11 amino acids. From germline, CDR1 is SGHRS and CDR2 YFSETQ. V lost 2 bases, J lost 12 bases, and 11 bases lay in between. CDR3 sequence: CASSFSGEEYF. Here the CDR3 DNA reads TGCGCCAGCAGCTTTAGCGGAGAAGAGTACTTC.

This clonotype has ten or more counts. V is TRBV29-1 and J is TRBJ1-1, with 7 bases matching TRBD1. Trimming took 4 bases from V and 3 from J; bases not matched to a gene: 2. CDR3 size: 12 residues. The germline V gene encodes CDR1 SQVTM and CDR2 ANQGSEA. CDR3 residues: CSVAQGDTEAFF. The DNA for the CDR3 is TGCAGCGTTGCCCAGGGGGACACTGAAGCTTTCTTT.

This clonotype was counted at least ten times. The gene calls are TRBV29-1 and TRBJ2-1; 8 nucleotides align to TRBD1. The CDR3 covers 12 residues. The germline CDR1 and CDR2 sequences are SQVTM and ANQGSEA. The DNA of the CDR3 is TGCACCACAGGGGGGTCCTACAATGAGCAGTTCTTC. This gives the protein CTTGGSYNEQFF.

The table lists this clonotype with many counts. V and J are TRBV20-1 and TRBJ1-4; perhaps TRBD1 as D (6 bases). Looked up from germline, CDR1 is DFQATT and CDR2 is SNEGSKA (reference sequence). CDR3 length equals 14 residues. V was shortened by 6 bases and J by 5 bases, with 16 bases between the two germline ends. The chain's CDR3 is CSATPDSTNEKLFF. DNA of the CDR3: TGCAGTGCCACCCCGGACAGCACGAATGAAAAACTGTTTTTT.

This clonotype appeared many times. V usage is TRBV11-2 and J usage is TRBJ2-4; 7 nucleotides match TRBD2. This CDR3 region has 17 residues. V shed 0 bases, J shed 0 bases, and the junction held 5 bases outside the gene matches. Germline CDR1 and CDR2: SGHAT and FQNNGV. In DNA form, the CDR3 reads TGTGCCAGCAGCTTAGATGCGGGGGTCCTAGCCAAAAACATTCAGTACTTC. Amino acids: CASSLDAGVLAKNIQYF.

This clonotype was counted many times. The CDR3 here is CASSVLLANTGELFF. The CDR3 coding sequence is TGCGCCAGCAGTGTCTTACTAGCGAACACCGGGGAGCTGTTTTTT. This rearrangement joins TRBV10-2 to TRBJ2-2; possible D gene TRBD2, 5 bases. The germline CDR1 and CDR2 sequences are WSHSY and SAAADI. V lost 4 bases and J lost 0, with 9 bases in between. CDR3 length: 15 amino acids.

This clonotype was recorded many times. A read error is possible here, since a much larger clone lies one base away. This chain uses TRBV3-1 with TRBJ2-5; D is unresolved. The germline V gene encodes CDR1 LGHDT and CDR2 YNNKEL (reference sequence). The CDR3 contains 11 residues. Trimming stripped 1 base from V and 4 bases from J, with 1 base between. CDR3 DNA: TGTGCCAGCAGCCAAGCAGAGACCCAGTACTTC. This codes for CASSQAETQYF.

This clonotype was seen ten or more times. The chain carries TRBV9 and TRBJ2-1, with 8 bases matching TRBD1. The J segment lost 6 bases and the V segment lost 0 bases, leaving 5 bases of the junction unmatched. This CDR3 is 15 amino acids long. CDR1 is SGDLS and CDR2 is YYNGEE in the germline V gene. Here the CDR3 reads CASSVAPTGVNEQFF. The CDR3 bases are TGTGCCAGCAGCGTAGCTCCGACAGGGGTCAATGAGCAGTTCTTC.

With respect to this clonotype: The germline gene is not matched at one end of the junction; a read error may be the cause. This chain uses TRBV7-8 with TRBJ2-2; 9 nucleotides match TRBD1. This CDR3 has 15 residues. The germline V gene encodes CDR1 SGHVS and CDR2 FQNEAQ. The CDR3 nucleotides are TGTGCCAGCAGCCAACAGGGGGCGAAAACCGGGGAGCTGTTTTTT. Protein: CASSQQGAKTGELFF.

This clonotype came up many times. This chain links TRBV4-1 with TRBJ2-7, with D maybe TRBD1 (6 bases). The V gene's germline CDR1 is MGHRA and CDR2 YSYEKL. The CDR3 runs to 13 residues. V shed 1 base and J shed 6 bases, with 10 bases lying between them. Written as DNA, the CDR3 is TGCGCCAGCAGCCAAGCAACAGGGAGCGAGCAGTACGTC. As protein: CASSQATGSEQYV.

This clonotype has ten or more counts. The V and J genes are TRBV5-1 and TRBJ2-1; 11 bases are a match to TRBD2. This CDR3 is 16 amino acids long. The germline V gene has CDR1 SGHRS and CDR2 YFSETQ. V dropped 3 bases and J dropped 3; count of bases not matched to a gene: 5. The CDR3 reads CASSWGTSGSYNEQFF. The CDR3, as DNA: TGCGCCAGCAGCTGGGGGACTAGCGGAAGCTACAATGAGCAGTTCTTC.

This clonotype was picked up many times. The rearrangement links TRBV27 to TRBJ2-7, with D uncertain. The CDR3 runs 13 residues. Germline assignment: CDR1 MNHEY and CDR2 SMNVEV (reference sequence). V was clipped by 7 bases and J by 2 bases, with 12 bases between them. The CDR3 spells CASKGPAAYEQYF. In DNA, the CDR3 is TGTGCCAGCAAGGGTCCTGCCGCCTACGAGCAGTACTTC.

V is TRBV5-6 and J is TRBJ1-5; D call uncertain. The CDR3 totals 13 residues. Between the trimmed V and J ends, which lost 2 bases and 7 bases, there was a span of 10 bases. Looked up from germline, CDR1 is SGHDT and CDR2 is YYEEEE. CDR3 protein: CASSFSAGQPQHF. DNA of the CDR3: TGTGCCAGCAGCTTCTCAGCCGGGCAGCCCCAGCATTTT.

This clonotype was seen ten or more times. The chain carries TRBV7-9 and TRBJ1-5, with 8 bases fitting TRBD1. The ends lost 4 bases at V and 5 bases at J; junction bases unmatched: 1. CDR1 and CDR2 (germline): SEHNR, FQNEAQ (reference sequence). There are 13 residues in the CDR3. The CDR3 DNA is TGTGCCAGCAGCTCGACAGGGGATCAGCCCCAGCATTTT. Amino acids: CASSSTGDQPQHF.

This clonotype appeared many times. The J gene is TRBJ2-1, the V gene TRBV6-1; D possibly corresponds to TRBD1 (9 bases). The V end lost 6 bases, the J end lost 6 bases, and 21 bases lay between the germline ends. This CDR3 has 16 amino acids. The germline V gene has CDR1 MNHNS and CDR2 SASEGT. CDR3 in DNA: TGTGCCAGCAGCCCTCGGGGGGGACAGGGTGCCAATGAGCAGTTCTTC. Protein: CASSPRGGQGANEQFF.

This clonotype was recorded at least ten times. The genes are TRBV7-9 and TRBJ1-4; TRBD1 is a possible D gene (6 bases). With 2 bases removed from V and 5 bases from J, the gap between germline ends came to 9 bases. CDR1 and CDR2 (germline): SEHNR, FQNEAQ (reference sequence). The CDR3 is 14 residues long. For the CDR3, the DNA is TGTGCCAGCAGCTTACGACAGGAGAATGAAAAACTGTTTTTT. The encoded protein is CASSLRQENEKLFF.

This clonotype was counted a single time. This may arise from a read error, as a much more abundant clone is one base away. The V and J genes are TRBV6-2 or TRBV6-3 and TRBJ2-7, with 10 bases lining up with TRBD2. The CDR3 has 15 residues. Germline assignment: CDR1 MNHEY and CDR2 SVGEGT. This CDR3 is CASSKTSGATYGQYF. DNA of the CDR3: TGTGCCAGCAGCAAAACTAGCGGGGCGACGTACGGGCAGTACTTC.

This clonotype was seen only a few times. V gene TRBV18 combines with J gene TRBJ1-2; D gene unclear. V was pared by 8 bases and J by 3 bases, with 16 bases between. Germline-derived CDR1 and CDR2 are KGHSH and LQKENI. The CDR3 loop spans 14 amino acids. The DNA for the CDR3 is TGTGCCAGCCCCCCTACAGATCCCGACTATGGCTACACCTTC. The encoded protein is CASPPTDPDYGYTF.

This clonotype was seen repeatedly, ten times or more. The CDR3 protein is CSAMTSGRIDTQYF. The CDR3, as DNA: TGCAGTGCTATGACTAGCGGGAGAATAGATACGCAGTATTTT. This chain connects TRBV20-1 to TRBJ2-3; TRBD2 agrees at 12 bases. Germline V gives CDR1 DFQATT, CDR2 SNEGSKA (reference sequence). Unmatched junction bases numbered 4, after V lost 4 bases and J lost 5 bases. The CDR3 sequence is 14 residues long.

This clonotype showed up many times. The chain links TRBV4-2 to TRBJ2-5, with 8 bases lining up with TRBD2. The CDR3 sequence is 15 residues long. Trimming took 5 bases from V and 3 from J; bases not matched to a gene: 8. The V gene's germline CDR1 is LGHNA and CDR2 YNFKEQ. CDR3 sequence: CASSSGLVGEETQYF. The CDR3 coding sequence is TGTGCCAGCAGCTCGGGACTAGTAGGGGAAGAGACCCAGTACTTC.